This T cell receptor beta chain is drawn from a study of cytotoxic CD8 clonotypes in ibrutinib-treated CLL. Germline V gene lookup returns CDR1 GTSNPN and CDR2 SVGIG (reference sequence). V was shortened by 5 bases and J by 4 bases, with 12 bases between the two germline ends. This CDR3 is built from 13 residues. This clone has only a few counts. Profiled with immunoSEQ multiplex PCR; TCRdb holds only in-frame clones, not every one. The sample consists of roughly 150,000 clones, under 85% of them appearing once. The rearrangement joins TRBV30 to TRBJ1-5; D uncertain. The sequenced sample was PBMCs, obtained after 24 months of ibrutinib treatment. This clonotype was obtained from a human donor with chronic lymphocytic leukemia. The CDR3 is CAWQASGNQPQHF. The CDR3 DNA follows: TGTGCCTGGCAGGCCTCGGGTAATCAGCCCCAGCATTTT.